The rows below give T cell receptor beta chains drawn from one sample of a study of human thymus T cells. The method was immunoSEQ multiplex PCR; TCRdb's version includes in-frame clones alone and lacks a portion of them. Of tens of thousands of clones detected, around 95% appear once; the ten largest clones hold approximately 0.031%. The material sequenced was thymus tissue. All receptors come from a girl under two years old with a congenital heart defect but otherwise immunologically healthy. Both conserved end residues are part of each CDR3. Only some rows state a clone size, as once, few, many or a class for expanded clones.

clone_size	j_call	v_call	cdr3_aa
few	TRBJ1-1	TRBV29-1	CSVGGRANPEAFF
.	TRBJ1-1	TRBV4-1	CASSQEGYDTEAFF
.	TRBJ2-6	TRBV18	CASSPSLVTGDSGANVLTF
.	TRBJ1-1	TRBV4-3	CASSQDRGPPKEKTTEAFF
.	TRBJ2-6	TRBV30	CAWSGTGESTGANVLTF
.	TRBJ1-2	TRBV5-1	CASSPRVGYGYTF
.	TRBJ1-1	TRBV6-5	CASSYTGTDWGAEAFF
.	TRBJ1-5	TRBV5-6	CASSSTGTESNQPQHF
.	TRBJ2-7	TRBV28	CASSLRPGPPGEQYF
.	TRBJ2-5	TRBV2	CASSEIDVGTGGCETQYF
.	TRBJ1-2	TRBV7-8	CASSLIKGYGYTF
.	TRBJ2-1	TRBV5-1	CASSSAAGTPYNEQFF
.	TRBJ2-1	TRBV5-1	CASSLSAPPWTSPNEQFF
.	TRBJ2-1	TRBV15	CATSTSSYIDEQFF